Below are 30 T cell receptor beta chains sequenced from a single sample in a study of CD8 T cells in Susac syndrome. The authors reverse transcribed about 0.5 to 1 ug RNA with random hexamers. TCRdb re-called the immunoSEQ multiplex PCR reads through MiXCR, storing one row per CDR3 protein. The data contain approximately 150,000 distinct CDR3 sequences, roughly 95% of them singletons. Material: CD4+ T cells from PBMCs. Source of these receptors: a human donor in good health.

This chain connects TRBV14 to TRBJ2-5, with a tentative D call TRBD1 (6 bases). This CDR3 has 15 residues. Germline CDR1 SGHDN, CDR2 FVKESK. V gave up 2 bases and J gave up 1 base, with 11 bases separating them. The DNA of the CDR3 is TGTGCCAGCAGCCAACAGGGGACATTCCAAGAGACCCAGTACTTC. It specifies CASSQQGTFQETQYF.

The chain couples TRBV14 to TRBJ2-7; D not certain. V was trimmed by 0 bases and J by 7 bases, leaving 10 bases between them. The CDR3 contains 13 residues. Germline lookup yields CDR1 SGHDN and CDR2 FVKESK. CDR3 region: CASSQDQLTEQYF. The CDR3 region has the DNA TGTGCCAGCAGCCAAGATCAACTAACGGAGCAGTACTTC.

The chain carries TRBV20-1 and TRBJ1-2; 8 nucleotides align to TRBD1. CDR1 and CDR2 (germline): DFQATT, SNEGSKA (reference sequence). This CDR3 spans 13 amino acids. Trimming took 2 bases from V and 3 from J; bases not matched to a gene: 2. CDR3 sequence: CSARKQGDYGYTF. For the CDR3, the DNA is TGCAGTGCTAGAAAACAGGGGGACTATGGCTACACCTTC.

J is TRBJ2-5 and V is TRBV18, with 9 bases lining up with TRBD2. V lost 4 bases to trimming and J lost 5 bases; unmatched junction nucleotides: 2. The CDR3 totals 13 residues. Per the germline V gene, CDR1 is KGHSH and CDR2 is LQKENI. The chain's CDR3 is CASSLAGVETQYF. In nucleotides, the CDR3 is TGTGCCAGCTCACTAGCGGGAGTGGAGACCCAGTACTTC.

The rearrangement joins TRBV27 to TRBJ1-5, with TRBD1 as a possible D gene (5 bases). The V end was cut by 6 bases, the J end by 7 bases, with 10 bases between. In germline, CDR1 is MNHEY, CDR2 SMNVEV (reference sequence). The CDR3 is 12 amino acids. In DNA form, the CDR3 reads TGTGCCAGCAGGGGCTGGGGGCAGCCCCAGCATTTT. Protein product: CASRGWGQPQHF.

CDR3 residues: CASSRGLAKSTDTQYF. In nucleotides, the CDR3 is TGTGCCAGCAGTAGGGGACTAGCGAAAAGCACAGATACGCAGTATTTT. The V gene is TRBV12-3 or TRBV12-4, the J gene TRBJ2-3; 10 bases map to TRBD2. J lost 0 bases, V lost 5 bases, and 5 bases had no gene match. The CDR3 consists of 16 residues.

The chain combines TRBV7-9 with TRBJ2-5; D is possibly TRBD1 (5 bases). V was cut by 2 bases and J by 5 bases, with 9 bases left in between. The CDR3 has 13 residues. Germline CDR1 is SEHNR and CDR2 is FQNEAQ (reference sequence). The CDR3 protein is CASSLIGAETQYF. The CDR3 DNA reads as TGTGCCAGCAGCTTAATAGGGGCTGAGACCCAGTACTTC.

This chain connects TRBV7-3 to TRBJ1-3; D is possibly TRBD1 (5 bases). The germline V gene has CDR1 SGHTA and CDR2 FQGTGA. CDR3 size: 16 residues. V was shortened by 0 bases and J by 1 base, with 10 bases between the two germline ends. The CDR3 coding sequence is TGTGCCAGCAGCTTAACAGAGGGGATATCTGGAAACACCATATATTTT. Its translation: CASSLTEGISGNTIYF.

The V and J genes are TRBV4-1 and TRBJ1-2; no clear D. CDR1 is MGHRA, CDR2 YSYEKL, per germline. V was shortened by 0 bases and J by 4 bases, with 18 bases between the two germline ends. The CDR3 spans 17 residues. The CDR3 sequence is CASSQDRLDGNLYGYTF. CDR3 nucleotides: TGCGCCAGCAGCCAAGATCGACTGGACGGAAACCTCTATGGCTACACCTTC.

This rearrangement joins TRBV30 to TRBJ1-5; D possibly corresponds to TRBD1 (6 bases). The length of the CDR3 is 19 residues. Germline CDR1 is GTSNPN and CDR2 is SVGIG (reference sequence). V was cut by 2 bases and J by 0 bases, with 23 bases left in between. Written as DNA, the CDR3 is TGTGCCTGGAGTAGGGTTAAAGGGGGTCACTCCTCTAGCAATCAGCCCCAGCATTTT. Protein: CAWSRVKGGHSSSNQPQHF.

This clonotype has just one count. V gene TRBV30 combines with J gene TRBJ2-7, with a weak D call TRBD1 (5 bases). Germline CDR1 and CDR2: GTSNPN and SVGIG (reference sequence). The V end lost 0 bases, the J end lost 2 bases, and 11 bases lay between the germline ends. This CDR3 has 14 amino acids. The CDR3 sequence is CAWSVDSGTYEQYF. DNA for the CDR3: TGTGCCTGGAGTGTAGACAGTGGGACCTACGAGCAGTACTTC.

The genes are TRBV4-1 and TRBJ1-4; D gene unclear. V was cut by 2 bases and J by 8 bases, with 12 bases left in between. Germline-derived CDR1 and CDR2 are MGHRA and YSYEKL. The CDR3 is 14 residues long. CDR3 sequence (DNA): TGCGCCAGCAGCCAAACTGAGAGTGCGGAAAAACTGTTTTTT. Amino acids: CASSQTESAEKLFF.

This sequence joins TRBV7-9 and TRBJ2-7; possible D gene TRBD1, 6 bases. CDR1 is SEHNR and CDR2 is FQNEAQ in the germline V gene (reference sequence). This CDR3 contains 15 residues. Trimming removed 1 base from V and 5 bases from J, with 15 bases in between. CDR3 protein: CASSLGSQEGDEQYF. In nucleotides, the CDR3 is TGTGCCAGCAGCTTAGGTTCTCAAGAGGGGGACGAGCAGTACTTC.

This chain joins TRBV20-1 and TRBJ2-5; D remains unclear. This CDR3 is 13 amino acids long. CDR1 is DFQATT and CDR2 is SNEGSKA in the germline V gene (reference sequence). Deletions cut 6 bases from V and 7 bases from J, with 18 bases between. This CDR3 is CSAPRASPGTQYF. CDR3 bases: TGCAGTGCCCCCCGGGCCTCTCCAGGGACCCAGTACTTC.

The chain combines TRBV6-1 with TRBJ1-3; D not resolved. CDR1 is MNHNS and CDR2 is SASEGT in the germline V gene. V lost 2 bases and J 7 bases, leaving 0 bases between the germline ends. The CDR3 is 10 amino acids. The DNA for the CDR3 is TGTGCCAGCAGTGAAAACACCATATATTTT. Its protein is CASSENTIYF.

This rearrangement joins TRBV3-1 to TRBJ2-4, with a weak D call TRBD2 (5 bases). V lost 0 bases and J 6 bases, leaving 9 bases between the germline ends. The CDR3 has 14 residues. In germline, CDR1 is LGHDT, CDR2 YNNKEL (reference sequence). CDR3 loop: CASSQDHEGNIQYF. CDR3 nucleotide sequence: TGTGCCAGCAGCCAAGATCACGAGGGAAACATTCAGTACTTC. The entire variable domain, with the rest obtained from reference TRBV3-1 and TRBJ2-4, is as follows: DTAVSQTPKYLVTQMGNDKSIKCEQNLGHDTMYWYKQDSKKFLKIMFSYNNKELIINETVPNRFSPKSPDKAHLNLHINSLELGDSAVYFCASSQDHEGNIQYFGAGTRLSVL.

The chain recombines TRBV5-1 with TRBJ2-2; no firm D call. CDR3 length equals 13 residues. The germline gives CDR1 SGHRS, CDR2 YFSETQ. V shed 6 bases and J shed 5 bases, with 11 bases lying between them. The CDR3 region is CASTAHGTGELFF. The CDR3 DNA is TGCGCCAGCACCGCTCACGGTACCGGGGAGCTGTTTTTT.

The chain links TRBV29-1 to TRBJ2-7; unclear D gene. CDR1 and CDR2 from the germline V gene are SQVTM and ANQGSEA. Trimming left V 6 bases short and J 2 bases short, with 11 bases between. This CDR3 spans 12 amino acids. CDR3 loop: CSVQPRAYEQYF. CDR3 DNA: TGCAGCGTACAACCTAGGGCCTACGAGCAGTACTTC.

This chain connects TRBV6-6 to TRBJ1-1; the D is unclear. Trimming cost V 5 bases and J 1 base, with 8 bases left between them. Germline V gives CDR1 MNHNY, CDR2 SVGAGI (reference sequence). This CDR3 has 13 amino acids. The CDR3 loop reads CASSHLKNTEAFF. Written as DNA, the CDR3 is TGTGCCAGCAGTCACCTCAAGAACACTGAAGCTTTCTTT.

The gene calls are TRBV2 and TRBJ2-1; D is perhaps TRBD2 (7 bases). Per germline, CDR1 SNHLY and CDR2 FYNNEI. V lost 8 bases and J lost 7, with 27 bases in between. This CDR3 spans 17 amino acids. CDR3 residues: CASYGTGDTGTKNEQFF. The CDR3 DNA reads as TGTGCCAGCTACGGGACGGGGGACACCGGGACTAAAAATGAGCAGTTCTTC.

The rearrangement uses TRBV4-2 and TRBJ2-7; a weak D match, TRBD1 (8 bases). Trimming took 4 bases from V and 3 from J, leaving 16 bases between them. The CDR3 contains 15 residues. Germline loops: CDR1 LGHNA, CDR2 YNFKEQ. CDR3 nucleotide sequence: TGTGCCAGCAGCCCCCAGGGAGGGACAGGCTACGAGCAGTACTTC. It specifies CASSPQGGTGYEQYF.

The rearrangement links TRBV6-4 to TRBJ2-7; D remains unclear. The J call is in doubt because the DNA end fits TRBJ2-1 better. The CDR3 has 9 residues. CDR1 is MRHNA, CDR2 SNTAGT, per germline. CDR3 DNA: TGTGCCAGCAGTGAGGGACAGTTCTTC. Amino acid sequence: CASSEGQFF.

This chain uses TRBV12-3 or TRBV12-4 with TRBJ1-2; TRBD1 matches 9 bases. V lost 5 bases to trimming and J lost 4 bases; unmatched junction nucleotides: 17. CDR3 length: 18 residues. The CDR3 here is CASSPYPGTGLSGYGYTF. The CDR3 coding sequence is TGTGCCAGCAGTCCGTACCCCGGGACAGGGCTCAGCGGCTATGGCTACACCTTC.

The J gene is TRBJ2-3, the V gene TRBV11-2, with D possibly called TRBD1 or TRBD2 (5 bases each). The V and J ends lost 0 bases and 5 bases respectively, with 18 bases between them. The CDR3 runs to 17 residues. The V gene's germline CDR1 is SGHAT and CDR2 FQNNGV. DNA of the CDR3: TGTGCCAGCAGCTTAGATGCGCTGGGACCCGGGTTAGATACGCAGTATTTT. It codes for CASSLDALGPGLDTQYF.

The chain combines TRBV19 with TRBJ2-3, with 7 bases lining up with TRBD1. Germline V gene data show CDR1 as LNHDA and CDR2 as SQIVND (reference sequence). The CDR3 has 15 amino acids. Trimming removed 3 bases from V and 5 bases from J; junction bases left unmatched: 8. The CDR3 DNA sequence: TGTGCCAGTAGTATCCCTACGACAGGGTTAGATACGCAGTATTTT. Translated, it gives CASSIPTTGLDTQYF.

CDR3 bases: TGCGCCAGCAGCTACTGGACAGCCCGCGAGCAGTACTTC. Translation gives CASSYWTAREQYF. The J gene is TRBJ2-7, the V gene TRBV5-1, with D perhaps matching TRBD1 (6 bases). Germline-derived CDR1 and CDR2 are SGHRS and YFSETQ. V was trimmed by 3 bases and J by 6 bases, leaving 13 bases between them. The CDR3 consists of 13 residues.

The rearrangement joins TRBV27 to TRBJ1-2; 8 nucleotides agree with TRBD1. Germline values: CDR1 MNHEY, CDR2 SMNVEV (reference sequence). This CDR3 contains 13 residues. Trimming took 2 bases from V and 5 from J; bases not matched to a gene: 1. The CDR3, as DNA: TGTGCCAGCAGTTTACGGACAGGGTATGGCTACACCTTC. It translates to CASSLRTGYGYTF.

The rearrangement uses TRBV5-4 and TRBJ2-2; 8 nucleotides line up with TRBD1. Germline CDR1 reads SGHNT; CDR2 reads YYREEE (reference sequence). V trimming: 2 bases; J trimming: 6 bases; junction bases outside the gene matches: 6. This CDR3 is 15 amino acids long. CDR3 DNA: TGTGCCAGCAGCTTATCAGGGGGCGCTGCCGGGGAGCTGTTTTTT. It is translated as CASSLSGGAAGELFF.

The rearrangement joins TRBV7-9 to TRBJ1-1; D remains unclear. Germline V lookup: CDR1 SEHNR, CDR2 FQNEAQ (reference sequence). V was trimmed by 5 bases and J by 3 bases, leaving 7 bases between them. This CDR3 is 12 amino acids long. The CDR3 DNA sequence: TGTGCCAGCAGCCCAACGTACACTGAAGCTTTCTTT. Its protein product is CASSPTYTEAFF. Full variable domain (outside the CDR3, taken from reference TRBV7-9 and TRBJ1-1): DTGVSQNPRHKITKRGQNVTFRCDPISEHNRLYWYRQTLGQGPEFLTYFQNEAQLEKSRLLSDRFSAERPKGSFSTLEIQRTEQGDSAMYLCASSPTYTEAFFGQGTRLTVV.

The chain recombines TRBV20-1 with TRBJ2-5, with TRBD2 matching 10 bases. Germline CDR1 and CDR2: DFQATT and SNEGSKA (reference sequence). J was trimmed by 5 bases and V by 0 bases; bases with no gene match: 6. The CDR3 runs to 15 residues. In DNA, the CDR3 is TGCAGTGCTAGAGATTTGGCTAGCGGGAGTGAGACCCAGTACTTC. It codes for CSARDLASGSETQYF.